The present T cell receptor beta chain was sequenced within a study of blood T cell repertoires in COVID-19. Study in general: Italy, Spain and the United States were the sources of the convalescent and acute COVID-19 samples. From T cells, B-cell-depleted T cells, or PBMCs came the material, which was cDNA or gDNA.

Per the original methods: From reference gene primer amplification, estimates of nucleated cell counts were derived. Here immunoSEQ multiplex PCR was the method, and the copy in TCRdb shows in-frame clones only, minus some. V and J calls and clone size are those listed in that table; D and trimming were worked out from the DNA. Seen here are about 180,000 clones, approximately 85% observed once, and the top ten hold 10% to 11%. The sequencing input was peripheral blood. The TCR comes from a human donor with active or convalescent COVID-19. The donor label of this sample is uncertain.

DNA of the CDR3: TGTGCCAGCACCACCTCTGGACAGGGGGCAGCCGAGCAGTACTTC. Protein: CASTTSGQGAAEQYF. J is TRBJ2-7 and V is TRBV28; 11 bases map to TRBD1. Germline V lookup: CDR1 MDHEN, CDR2 SYDVKM. Trimming cost V 7 bases and J 6 bases; bases outside gene matches: 11. CDR3 size: 15 residues.